These T cell receptor beta chains were read from a single sample in a study of CD8 T cells in Susac syndrome. TCRdb analysed the immunoSEQ multiplex PCR reads with MiXCR anew, one entry per CDR3 protein. The table has some 120,000 distinct CDR3 sequences, about 93% seen once. The sample comprised CD8+ T cells from PBMCs. The receptor source for this set is a human donor with Susac syndrome. Each CDR3 is given with its conserved first and last residue. D genes are given only for firm matches. Expanded clones get a size class; other rows say once, few or many, or leave the size out.

CDR3 | DNA | size | V | D | J
CASKVPRADNSPLHF | TGTGCCAGCAAGGTTCCCAGGGCGGATAATTCACCCCTCCACTTT | once | TRBV6-1 | - | TRBJ1-6
CASKAGGAGNEQFF | TGTGCCAGCAAAGCGGGGGGGGCGGGCAATGAGCAGTTCTTC | - | TRBV12-3/TRBV12-4 | TRBD2 | TRBJ2-1
CATSDSGQTMNTGELFF | TGTGCCACCAGTGATTCGGGCCAGACTATGAACACCGGGGAGCTGTTTTTT | - | TRBV24-1 | - | TRBJ2-2
CASRYRGETGELFF | TGTGCCAGCAGATACAGGGGCGAAACCGGGGAGCTGTTTTTT | - | TRBV13 | TRBD1 | TRBJ2-2
CASSLAETVLSGANVLTF | TGCGCCAGCAGCTTGGCCGAGACAGTTCTCTCTGGGGCCAACGTCCTGACTTTC | - | TRBV5-1 | - | TRBJ2-6
CASTTARGRYLNSPLHF | TGTGCCAGCACCACAGCCCGCGGGCGCTATCTGAATTCACCCCTCCACTTT | - | TRBV27 | - | TRBJ1-6
CAWSLLAGGPGTGELFF | TGTGCCTGGAGCTTACTAGCGGGAGGGCCTGGGACCGGGGAGCTGTTTTTT | - | TRBV30 | TRBD2 | TRBJ2-2
CASSVNNRDYGYTF | TGTGCCAGCAGCGTAAATAACAGGGACTATGGCTACACCTTC | - | TRBV9 | - | TRBJ1-2
CASNAGGEQYF | TGCGCCAGCAATGCAGGGGGCGAGCAGTACTTC | - | TRBV5-1 | TRBD1 | TRBJ2-7
CAWSVTSELSGELFF | TGTGCCTGGAGTGTAACTAGCGAGCTCTCCGGGGAGCTGTTTTTT | - | TRBV30 | TRBD2 | TRBJ2-2
CATSRGDSGRFGEQFF | TGTGCCACCAGCAGAGGTGATAGCGGGAGATTTGGTGAGCAGTTCTTC | - | TRBV15 | TRBD2 | TRBJ2-1
CASSPGGGGAETQYF | TGTGCCAGCAGCCCGGGAGGCGGGGGGGCGGAGACCCAGTACTTC | - | TRBV5-6 | TRBD2 | TRBJ2-5
CASSGGTGRDTQYF | TGTGCCAGCAGCGGAGGGACAGGGCGAGATACGCAGTATTTT | - | TRBV9 | TRBD1 | TRBJ2-3
CATSPYLMGVNYGYTF | TGTGCCACCAGCCCTTACCTGATGGGGGTCAACTATGGCTACACCTTC | - | TRBV7-8 | - | TRBJ1-2
CASSPKQGAPLHF | TGTGCCAGCAGCCCTAAACAGGGGGCTCCCCTCCACTTT | - | TRBV4-2 | TRBD1 | TRBJ1-6
CASSQKGRTFRFPEKLFF | TGTGCCAGCAGCCAAAAGGGGAGGACATTCAGGTTTCCGGAAAAACTGTTTTTT | - | TRBV21-1 | - | TRBJ1-4
CAGPRTIPYEQYF | TGTGCCGGGCCACGGACTATTCCCTACGAGCAGTACTTC | - | TRBV6-4 | - | TRBJ2-7
CASSKEGRGTKTEAFF | TGTGCCAGCAGTAAGGAGGGACGGGGTACCAAAACTGAAGCTTTCTTT | - | TRBV27 | - | TRBJ1-1
CSVEAGTGDYEQYF | TGCAGCGTTGAAGCCGGGACAGGAGACTACGAGCAGTACTTC | - | TRBV29-1 | TRBD1 | TRBJ2-7
CAMEGGREYEQYF | TGTGCCATGGAGGGCGGGAGGGAATACGAGCAGTACTTC | - | TRBV30 | TRBD2 | TRBJ2-7
CATLRGAEAFF | TGTGCCACCCTGCGAGGAGCTGAAGCTTTCTTT | once | TRBV14 | - | TRBJ1-1
CSVEGSGGTQYF | TGCAGCGTTGAGGGTAGTGGGGGGACCCAGTACTTC | - | TRBV29-1 | - | TRBJ2-5
CASSQDGHDRHYGYTF | TGTGCCAGCAGCCAAGATGGGCACGACAGACACTATGGCTACACCTTC | - | TRBV3-1 | - | TRBJ1-2
CASSPTRKASTDTQYF | TGTGCCAGCAGCCCTACTAGGAAGGCTTCCACAGATACGCAGTATTTT | - | TRBV7-6 | - | TRBJ2-3
CSAPRLGANEKLFF | TGCAGTGCCCCGAGGTTGGGAGCGAATGAAAAACTGTTTTTT | - | TRBV20-1 | - | TRBJ1-4
CASSSSTPRYEQYF | TGTGCCAGCAGCTCCTCGACGCCTCGGTACGAGCAGTACTTC | - | TRBV14 | - | TRBJ2-7
CASSDEASGSTDTQYF | TGTGCCAGCAGTGACGAGGCTAGCGGAAGCACAGATACGCAGTATTTT | - | TRBV27 | TRBD2 | TRBJ2-3
CSASSGTRDTEAFF | TGCAGTGCTAGCTCCGGGACCAGGGACACTGAAGCTTTCTTT | - | TRBV20-1 | - | TRBJ1-1
CASSQVPGGGGDIQYF | TGTGCCAGCAGCCAAGTTCCAGGGGGCGGGGGGGACATTCAGTACTTC | - | TRBV4-2 | - | TRBJ2-4
CASSPGPGYTF | TGTGCCAGCAGCCCCGGGCCTGGCTACACCTTC | - | TRBV12-3/TRBV12-4 | - | TRBJ1-2
CASSLSGSLYEQYF | TGTGCCAGCAGCTTATCAGGATCCCTCTACGAGCAGTACTTC | few | TRBV5-4 | - | TRBJ2-7
CASNYQPQHF | TGTGCCAGCAACTATCAGCCCCAGCATTTT | - | TRBV6-1 | - | TRBJ1-5
CASTPGTGNTEAFF | TGTGCCAGCACCCCAGGGACGGGGAACACTGAAGCTTTCTTT | - | TRBV5-6 | - | TRBJ1-1
CASPSPNGEKLFF | TGTGCCAGCCCAAGCCCAAACGGGGAAAAACTGTTTTTT | - | TRBV6-1 | - | TRBJ1-4
CASSVSGTSGNTIYF | TGTGCCAGCAGCGTTTCGGGAACCTCTGGAAACACCATATATTTT | - | TRBV9 | - | TRBJ1-3
CASSQGNMNTEAFF | TGCGCCAGCAGCCAAGGAAACATGAACACTGAAGCTTTCTTT | - | TRBV4-1 | - | TRBJ1-1
CASRSTSGSSFSYEQYF | TGTGCCAGCAGATCTACTAGCGGGAGTTCTTTTTCCTACGAGCAGTACTTC | - | TRBV3-1 | TRBD2 | TRBJ2-7
CAWSWDPRDTQYF | TGTGCCTGGAGCTGGGACCCCAGGGATACGCAGTATTTT | - | TRBV30 | - | TRBJ2-3
CASIVQGWTDTQYF | TGTGCCAGCATTGTCCAGGGGTGGACAGATACGCAGTATTTT | - | TRBV6-1 | - | TRBJ2-3
CASIQRRGVPGELFF | TGTGCCAGTATACAGCGCAGGGGAGTCCCCGGGGAGCTGTTTTTT | once | TRBV7-9 | - | TRBJ2-2
CASSFARQETQYF | TGTGCCAGCAGCTTCGCCAGGCAAGAGACCCAGTACTTC | once | TRBV5-5 | - | TRBJ2-5
CASSPRSGRFSSNQPQHF | TGTGCCAGCTCACCAAGATCCGGGAGATTTTCTAGCAATCAGCCCCAGCATTTT | - | TRBV18 | - | TRBJ1-5
CASSSRELTLQSVVEETQYF | TGTGCCAGCAGTTCCAGGGAATTGACGTTGCAGAGCGTGGTGGAAGAGACCCAGTACTTC | - | TRBV6-5 | - | TRBJ2-5
CASSRGGGTGELFF | TGTGCCAGCAGCCGCGGAGGGGGCACCGGGGAGCTGTTTTTT | - | TRBV27 | - | TRBJ2-2
CASGDRDYNEQFF | TGTGCCAGCGGGGACAGGGACTACAATGAGCAGTTCTTC | - | TRBV6-2/TRBV6-3 | TRBD1 | TRBJ2-1
CASSYAYEQYF | TGTGCCAGCAGTTACGCTTACGAGCAGTACTTC | - | TRBV6-5 | - | TRBJ2-7
CASSTLGGGQEAFF | TGTGCCAGTAGCACCCTCGGTGGGGGGCAGGAAGCTTTCTTT | - | TRBV19 | - | TRBJ1-1
CASSKDPPPAGEQYF | TGTGCCAGCAGTAAGGACCCTCCCCCCGCGGGCGAGCAGTACTTC | - | TRBV6-5 | - | TRBJ2-7
CASSEGENTEAFF | TGTGCCAGCAGTGAAGGAGAGAACACTGAAGCTTTCTTT | - | TRBV6-4 | - | TRBJ1-1
CASSQGWADHNYGYTF | TGCGCCAGCAGCCAGGGGTGGGCAGATCATAACTATGGCTACACCTTC | - | TRBV4-1 | - | TRBJ1-2
CASSWGGRPSTDTQYF | TGCGCCAGCAGCTGGGGCGGTAGACCAAGCACAGATACGCAGTATTTT | - | TRBV5-1 | - | TRBJ2-3
CASSWTGTDTQYF | TGTGCCAGCAGCTGGACAGGCACAGATACGCAGTATTTT | - | TRBV9 | - | TRBJ2-3
CASSISAGDTGELFF | TGCGCCAGCAGCATCTCGGCAGGGGACACCGGGGAGCTGTTTTTT | - | TRBV4-3 | - | TRBJ2-2
CASSQDPDLTLAKNIQYF | TGTGCCAGCAGCCAAGATCCGGACTTGACCTTAGCCAAAAACATTCAGTACTTC | - | TRBV4-2 | - | TRBJ2-4
CASSPSSGGEQFF | TGTGCCAGCAGCCCGTCCTCGGGTGGGGAGCAGTTCTTC | - | TRBV14 | - | TRBJ2-1
CASSPEDRVGRYEQYF | TGTGCCAGCTCACCGGAGGACAGGGTGGGTCGCTACGAGCAGTACTTC | once | TRBV18 | TRBD1 | TRBJ2-7
CASSQATGETQYF | TGCGCCAGCAGCCAGGCGACGGGGGAGACCCAGTACTTC | - | TRBV4-1 | - | TRBJ2-5
CASSLAGGPYEQYF | TGTGCCAGCTCACTAGCGGGAGGACCGTACGAGCAGTACTTC | - | TRBV18 | TRBD2 | TRBJ2-7
CASSPNRGLDEQYF | TGTGCCAGCAGCCCAAACAGGGGGCTAGACGAGCAGTACTTC | - | TRBV27 | TRBD1 | TRBJ2-7
CASSQDRDRTQETQYF | TGTGCCAGCAGCCAAGATCGAGACAGGACCCAAGAGACCCAGTACTTC | - | TRBV3-1 | - | TRBJ2-5